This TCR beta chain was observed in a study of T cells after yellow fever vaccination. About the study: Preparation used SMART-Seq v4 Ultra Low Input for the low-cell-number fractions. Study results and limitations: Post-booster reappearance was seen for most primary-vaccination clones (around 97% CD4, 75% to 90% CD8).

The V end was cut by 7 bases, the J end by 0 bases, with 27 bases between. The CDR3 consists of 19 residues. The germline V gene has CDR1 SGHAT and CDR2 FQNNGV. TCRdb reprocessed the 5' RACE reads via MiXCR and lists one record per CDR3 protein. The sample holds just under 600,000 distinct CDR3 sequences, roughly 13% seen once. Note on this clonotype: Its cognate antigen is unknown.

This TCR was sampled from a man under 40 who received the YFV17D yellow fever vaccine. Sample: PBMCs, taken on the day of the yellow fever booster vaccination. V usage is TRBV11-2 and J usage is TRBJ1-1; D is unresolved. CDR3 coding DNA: TGTGCCAGCATTTTTTTTTCCGCCCCTCATTCCGAATTGAACACTGAAGCTTTCTTT. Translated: CASIFFSAPHSELNTEAFF. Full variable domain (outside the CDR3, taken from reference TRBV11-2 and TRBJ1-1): EAGVAQSPRYKIIEKRQSVAFWCNPISGHATLYWYQQILGQGPKLLIQFQNNGVVDDSQLPKDRFSAERLKGVDSTLKIQPAKLEDSAVYLCASIFFSAPHSELNTEAFFGQGTRLTVV.